The 27 T cell receptor beta chains presented below share a single source sample, sequenced in a study of blood T cells in healthy people across ages. With a J-beta primer mix and a sample-barcoded 5' primer, a second PCR ran 7 to 11 cycles. TCRdb processed the 5' RACE reads anew with MiXCR; each CDR3 protein has one entry. Among hundreds of thousands of distinct CDR3 sequences listed, around two fifths were seen once. The source material was blood. The receptors derive from a man aged 55-75 years in good health.

On this clonotype itself: A single base separates this from a much larger clone, so it may be a read error. The V call is TRBV6-2 or TRBV6-3, the J call TRBJ2-7, with 7 bases fitting TRBD2. The CDR3 is 14 amino acids. J was trimmed by 2 bases and V by 6 bases; bases with no gene match: 7. Germline assignment: CDR1 MNHEY and CDR2 SVGEGT. CDR3 amino acids: CASSRTTSPYEQYF. CDR3 DNA: TGTGCCAGCAGCCGGACGACTAGCCCCTACGAGCAGTACTTC.

J is TRBJ1-1 and V is TRBV12-3 or TRBV12-4; D might be TRBD1 (6 bases). This CDR3 spans 11 amino acids. V lost 10 bases to trimming and J lost 3 bases, with 9 bases between them. CDR3 in DNA: TGTGCCACCGGGGGCTACACTGAAGCTTTCTTT. Translated, it gives CATGGYTEAFF.

The rearrangement joins TRBV23-1 to TRBJ2-5; 8 bases align to TRBD1. TRBV23-1 is marked as an open reading frame, function uncertain. The CDR3 extends over 16 amino acids. The V and J ends lost 4 bases and 1 base, in that order; junction bases with no gene match: 8. CDR3 amino acids: CASSLNPGQVQETQYF. DNA for the CDR3: TGCGCCAGCAGTCTAAACCCGGGACAGGTCCAAGAGACCCAGTACTTC.

The rearrangement links TRBV12-3 or TRBV12-4 to TRBJ2-2; the D is unclear. The CDR3 sequence is 14 residues long. V lost 1 base to trimming and J lost 4 bases, with 7 bases between them. CDR3 in amino acids: CASSLGSPTGELFF. The CDR3 region has the DNA TGTGCCAGCAGTTTAGGAAGTCCCACCGGGGAGCTGTTTTTT.

The chain joins TRBV20-1 to TRBJ2-3; no clear D gene. The CDR3 covers 11 residues. Germline CDR1 is DFQATT and CDR2 is SNEGSKA (reference sequence). The CDR3 bases are TGCGCAGTCAGGCCCACAGATACGCAGTATTTT. It yields the protein CAVRPTDTQYF.

CDR3 sequence (DNA): TGTGCCAGCAGCTCAGCATCGGGGGGGCGGGGGAGGGGCTCCTACAATGAGCAGTTCTTC. Protein product: CASSSASGGRGRGSYNEQFF. This rearrangement joins TRBV7-2 to TRBJ2-1; 8 bases match TRBD2. Germline V lookup: CDR1 SGHTA, CDR2 FQGNSA. Trimming took 4 bases from V and 0 from J; bases not matched to a gene: 17. The CDR3 is 20 amino acids.

Turning to this clonotype: A read error may explain this, as a much larger clone is one base away. The chain uses TRBV7-6 and TRBJ2-7; perhaps D is TRBD1 or TRBD2 (5 bases each). Germline CDR1 and CDR2: SGHVS and FNYEAQ. CDR3 length: 15 residues. Trimming stripped 2 bases from V and 7 bases from J, with 18 bases between. CDR3 loop: CASSLIGGSDNEQYF. In nucleotides, the CDR3 is TGTGCCAGCAGCTTAATTGGGGGATCGGACAATGAGCAGTACTTC.

With regard to this clonotype: This may be a read error, as it is one base from a much larger clone. V is TRBV4-1 and J is TRBJ1-2, with a possible D match to TRBD1 (6 bases). The CDR3 runs 15 residues. V was clipped by 7 bases and J by 4 bases, with 19 bases between them. The germline V gene has CDR1 MGHRA and CDR2 YSYEKL. Written as DNA, the CDR3 is TGCGCCAGCACCCCGAACAGGGATCGGAGCTATGGCTACACCTTC. Its translation: CASTPNRDRSYGYTF.

The V gene is TRBV11-2, the J gene TRBJ2-3; 8 bases line up with TRBD1. After removal of 5 bases from V and 9 bases from J, the junction contained 16 bases not matched to a gene. Germline V gene sequence: CDR1 SGHAT, CDR2 FQNNGV. This CDR3 spans 16 amino acids. The CDR3 here is CASSAGQGRGAGTQYF. The CDR3 DNA follows: TGTGCCAGCAGCGCAGGACAGGGAAGAGGGGCAGGCACGCAGTATTTT.

The chain couples TRBV3-1 to TRBJ2-3; no definite D call. The CDR3 length is 13 residues. Germline V CDR1 and CDR2: LGHDT, YNNKEL (reference sequence). V lost 5 bases to trimming and J lost 0 bases, with 6 bases between them. The CDR3 DNA reads TGTGCCAGCAGCGTCCACAGCACAGATACGCAGTATTTT. Protein product: CASSVHSTDTQYF.

The chain links TRBV9 to TRBJ2-1; D gene ambiguous. This CDR3 has 13 residues. V lost 2 bases and J 10 bases, leaving 13 bases between the germline ends. CDR1 and CDR2 (germline): SGDLS, YYNGEE. Written as DNA, the CDR3 is TGTGCCAGCAGCGTCGACCCGATGGGGGAGCAGTTCTTC. Its translation: CASSVDPMGEQFF.

This clonotype came up once. One end of the junction fails to match germline, which may point to a read error. The chain joins TRBV4-1 to TRBJ2-5; 8 positions match TRBD2. The CDR3 covers 15 residues. Germline values: CDR1 MGHRA, CDR2 YSYEKL. The CDR3 is CAGSQGRGGQETQYF. CDR3 nucleotides: TGCGCCGGCAGCCAAGGGCGCGGGGGGCAAGAGACCCAGTACTTC.

This rearrangement joins TRBV12-3 or TRBV12-4 to TRBJ1-2, with 9 bases matching TRBD1. With V trimmed by 3 bases and J by 4 bases, 6 bases remained unmatched. The CDR3 loop spans 15 amino acids. CDR3 in DNA: TGTGCCAGCAGTTTGGCGGGACAGGGAACCTATGGCTACACCTTC. As protein: CASSLAGQGTYGYTF.

The rearrangement joins TRBV6-2 or TRBV6-3 to TRBJ2-7; D remains unclear. V lost 0 bases and J 3 bases, leaving 12 bases between the germline ends. The CDR3 has 15 amino acids. Germline values: CDR1 MNHEY, CDR2 SVGEGT. CDR3 in DNA: TGTGCCAGCAGTTACTCGGCGACAAACCTCTACGAGCAGTACTTC. Translating it yields CASSYSATNLYEQYF.

This clonotype has only a few counts. The chain joins TRBV3-1 to TRBJ1-1, with TRBD1 matching over 7 bases. The length of the CDR3 is 11 residues. Germline V gives CDR1 LGHDT, CDR2 YNNKEL (reference sequence). The CDR3 coding sequence is TGTACACAGGGGTTGAACACTGAAGCTTTCTTT. Translating it yields CTQGLNTEAFF.

V gene TRBV20-1 combines with J gene TRBJ2-3; no clear D. Germline values: CDR1 DFQATT, CDR2 SNEGSKA (reference sequence). The length of the CDR3 is 17 residues. V dropped 2 bases and J dropped 3 bases, with 21 bases sitting between them. The CDR3 nucleotides read TGCAGTGCTAGATCCAACCGGGCCCCCCGAAGGACAGATACGCAGTATTTT. Translated, it gives CSARSNRAPRRTDTQYF.

The chain employs TRBV6-2 or TRBV6-3 and TRBJ1-2; no clear D. V dropped 0 bases and J dropped 6 bases, with 20 bases sitting between them. CDR1 and CDR2 from the germline V gene are MNHEY and SVGEGT. This CDR3 is 17 amino acids long. Here the CDR3 DNA reads TGTGCCAGCAGTTACTCCATTGGGCCCGTTCAGGACGATGGCTACACCTTC. Translated: CASSYSIGPVQDDGYTF.

The rearrangement links TRBV9 to TRBJ2-3, with TRBD1 identical over 9 bases. CDR3 length: 15 amino acids. Germline trimming cut 3 bases from V and 4 bases from J; bases unmatched to any gene: 6. The germline V gene encodes CDR1 SGDLS and CDR2 YYNGEE. In nucleotides, the CDR3 is TGTGCCAGCAGCGAGGGACAGGGTAGCGCAGATACGCAGTATTTT. The encoded protein is CASSEGQGSADTQYF.

The chain recombines TRBV30 with TRBJ2-5, with D perhaps TRBD2 (5 bases). The CDR3 covers 12 residues. CDR1 and CDR2 from the germline V gene are GTSNPN and SVGIG (reference sequence). V lost 2 bases to trimming and J lost 2 bases, with 6 bases between them. The CDR3 nucleotides read TGTGCCTGGAGTTCGGGGCAAGAGACCCAGTACTTC. This sequence encodes CAWSSGQETQYF.

The DNA for the CDR3 is TGTGCCAGCAGCCTTAGCGGGGGGGCCATTAGAAATGAGCAGTACTTC. This gives the protein CASSLSGGAIRNEQYF. The chain links TRBV7-2 to TRBJ2-4, with TRBD2 identical over 11 bases. The V segment lost 5 bases and the J segment 13 bases; nucleotides outside the gene matches: 16. This CDR3 region has 16 residues. Germline CDR1 SGHTA, CDR2 FQGNSA.

On this clonotype: An end of the junction does not agree with germline; a read error may underlie this. This rearrangement joins TRBV3-1 to TRBJ2-7; possible D gene TRBD2, 6 bases. Germline lookup yields CDR1 LGHDT and CDR2 YNNKEL (reference sequence). The CDR3 extends over 13 amino acids. CDR3 bases: TGTGCCAGCAGAGCCGGGAGCTCCTACGCGCAGTACTTC. Translation gives CASRAGSSYAQYF.

The genes are TRBV4-3 and TRBJ2-3; D is ambiguous. The length of the CDR3 is 14 residues. Germline V gives CDR1 LGHNA, CDR2 YSLEER. The germline V and J ends were trimmed by 0 bases and 1 base, with 5 bases remaining between them. Here the CDR3 DNA reads TGCGCCAGCAGCCAAGACAGGCGCACAGATACGCAGTATTTT. This gives the protein CASSQDRRTDTQYF.

The sample holds one count of this clonotype. Compared with germline, one end of the junction differs, possibly owing to a read error. V and J are TRBV10-2 and TRBJ2-1, with a weak D call TRBD1 (6 bases). Germline V gene lookup returns CDR1 WSHSY and CDR2 SAAADI. This CDR3 spans 16 amino acids. CDR3 sequence: CATSRQTGSRNNEQFF. The CDR3 DNA follows: TGCGCCACCAGTCGCCAAACAGGGTCGAGAAACAATGAGCAGTTCTTC.

The chain couples TRBV5-1 to TRBJ1-6; no clear D. The CDR3 is 14 residues long. The germline CDR1 and CDR2 sequences are SGHRS and YFSETQ. V was shortened by 7 bases and J by 5 bases, with 13 bases between the two germline ends. The CDR3 region is CASGATGNNSPLHF. CDR3 DNA: TGCGCCAGCGGAGCTACGGGTAATAATTCACCCCTCCACTTT. Full variable domain (outside the CDR3, taken from reference TRBV5-1 and TRBJ1-6): KAGVTQTPRYLIKTRGQQVTLSCSPISGHRSVSWYQQTPGQGLQFLFEYFSETQRNKGNFPGRFSGRQFSNSRSEMNVSTLELGDSALYLCASGATGNNSPLHFGNGTRLTVT.

This clonotype has at least ten counts. The CDR3: CASSLTGGPVGTDTQYF. CDR3 coding DNA: TGTGCCAGCAGCTTAACGGGGGGGCCTGTGGGCACAGATACGCAGTATTTT. The V and J genes are TRBV7-2 and TRBJ2-3; 8 nucleotides line up with TRBD2. Unmatched junction bases numbered 8, after V lost 2 bases and J lost 1 base. CDR1 and CDR2 (germline): SGHTA, FQGNSA. This CDR3 has 17 residues.

Many counts were recorded for this clonotype. The V and J genes are TRBV28 and TRBJ2-7; 7 bases map to TRBD1. The CDR3 sequence is 15 residues long. V lost 5 bases to trimming and J lost 0 bases; unmatched junction nucleotides: 7. Germline V lookup: CDR1 MDHEN, CDR2 SYDVKM. The CDR3 nucleotides read TGTGCCAGCAGTGTCAACCGGGACAGCTCCTACGAGCAGTACTTC. It specifies CASSVNRDSSYEQYF.

In this sample, this clonotype turned up a few times. The V gene is TRBV20-1, the J gene TRBJ1-5; D may be TRBD1 (6 bases). CDR1 is DFQATT and CDR2 is SNEGSKA in the germline V gene (reference sequence). The CDR3 covers 14 residues. The V gene lost 5 bases and the J gene lost 3 bases, with 14 bases spanning the gap. The CDR3 coding sequence is TGCAGTGCTTACACAGGGTCGGCCAATCAGCCCCAGCATTTT. Protein sequence: CSAYTGSANQPQHF.